One sample yielded the 12 T cell receptor beta chains listed below, sequenced in a study of OX40 agonist ivuxolimab in advanced cancers. Method: immunoSEQ multiplex PCR; TCRdb's copy keeps in-frame clones and lacks some. The profile covers about 62,000 clones, with roughly 88% appearing a single time and roughly 2.3% taken by the ten largest. The input for sequencing was CD4+ or CD8+ T cells sorted from blood, taken in a trial of the OX40 agonist ivuxolimab. The receptor source for this set is an adult with an advanced solid tumor such as melanoma, head and neck, liver or kidney cancer.

The J gene is TRBJ1-2, the V gene TRBV18; D is perhaps TRBD1 (6 bases). CDR3 length: 15 amino acids. The ends were cut back, 5 bases at V and 2 bases at J, with 15 bases in the middle. CDR1 is KGHSH and CDR2 is LQKENI in the germline V gene. The CDR3 nucleotides are TGTGCCAGCTCAGGAGGCGGACAGATAAACTATGGCTACACCTTC. It specifies CASSGGGQINYGYTF.

V and J are TRBV28 and TRBJ1-1, with no clear D. Germline assignment: CDR1 MDHEN and CDR2 SYDVKM. This CDR3 has 16 amino acids. Trimming took 7 bases from V and 1 from J, leaving 19 bases between them. The chain's CDR3 is CASKAAGLRENTEAFF. CDR3 coding DNA: TGTGCCAGCAAGGCGGCGGGTTTGCGGGAGAACACTGAAGCTTTCTTT.

The gene calls are TRBV18 and TRBJ2-4, with 7 bases matching TRBD1. Germline values: CDR1 KGHSH, CDR2 LQKENI. This CDR3 is 17 amino acids long. V shed 5 bases, J shed 0 bases, and the junction held 10 bases outside the gene matches. The CDR3 region is CASSYEQGRLAKNIQYF. The CDR3 DNA reads as TGTGCCAGCTCATACGAACAGGGGAGACTAGCCAAAAACATTCAGTACTTC.

V is TRBV5-1 and J is TRBJ2-7, with a weak D call TRBD2 (5 bases). Trimming pared 0 bases from V and 5 bases from J, leaving 12 bases between. This CDR3 spans 14 amino acids. Per germline, CDR1 SGHRS and CDR2 YFSETQ. Here the CDR3 DNA reads TGCGCCAGCAGCTTGGCGGGTTTCGGGGACGAGCAGTACTTC. Protein: CASSLAGFGDEQYF.

The genes are TRBV6-1 and TRBJ1-1, with no clear D. This CDR3 spans 13 amino acids. Germline CDR1 and CDR2: MNHNS and SASEGT. Trimming removed 1 base from V and 6 bases from J, with 9 bases in between. CDR3 coding DNA: TGTGCCAGCAGTGAAGGACAAAGACCTGAAGCTTTCTTT. This translates into CASSEGQRPEAFF.

In this sample, this clone turned up a few times. The chain is built from TRBV21-1 and TRBJ1-2; the table's D gene call, TRBD1, was not cross checked with the DNA. TRBV21-1 is assigned pseudogene status. CDR3 length: 15 amino acids. DNA of the CDR3: TGTGCCAGCAGGCTTTCGACAGGGATGGTCTATGGCTACACCTTC. Encoded protein: CASRLSTGMVYGYTF.

This chain uses TRBV7-8 with TRBJ1-4; D ambiguous. The V end was cut by 1 base, the J end by 3 bases, with 3 bases between. Germline assignment: CDR1 SGHVS and CDR2 FQNEAQ. There are 13 residues in the CDR3. The CDR3 DNA is TGTGCCAGCAGCTTAGGACCTAATGAAAAACTGTTTTTT. It is translated as CASSLGPNEKLFF. Supplemented by reference TRBV7-8 and TRBJ1-4, the full variable domain reads GAGVSQSPRYKVAKRGQDVALRCDPISGHVSLFWYQQALGQGPEFLTYFQNEAQLDKSGLPSDRFFAERPEGSVSTLKIQRTQQEDSAVYLCASSLGPNEKLFFGSGTQLSVL.

The CDR3 region has the DNA TGTGCCAGCAGTTACTCCCCAGGGGTTACTGGAAACACCATATATTTT. This translates into CASSYSPGVTGNTIYF. This chain connects TRBV6-5 to TRBJ1-3; a possible D gene is TRBD1 (6 bases). There are 16 residues in the CDR3. Germline CDR1 is MNHEY and CDR2 is SVGAGI. The V end lost 0 bases, the J end lost 2 bases, and 11 bases lay between the germline ends.

The genes are TRBV19 and TRBJ2-3; D call uncertain. CDR3 length equals 15 residues. Per germline, CDR1 LNHDA and CDR2 SQIVND (reference sequence). Deletions cut 3 bases from V and 4 bases from J, with 14 bases between. CDR3 amino acids: CASSISGQKPDTQYF. CDR3 in DNA: TGTGCCAGTAGTATTAGTGGGCAGAAGCCAGATACGCAGTATTTT.

This rearrangement joins TRBV4-2 to TRBJ2-2; no clear D. The V end was cut by 3 bases, the J end by 8 bases, with 7 bases between. CDR1 is LGHNA, CDR2 YNFKEQ, per germline. The CDR3 runs to 12 residues. CDR3 nucleotide sequence: TGTGCCAGCAGCCAGGTAACAGGGGAGCTGTTTTTT. Translation: CASSQVTGELFF.

This clone has only one observation. The chain links TRBV7-3 to TRBJ1-2; maybe TRBD1 (5 bases). The V end lost 3 bases, the J end lost 6 bases, and 11 bases lay between the germline ends. From germline, CDR1 is SGHTA and CDR2 FQGTGA. The CDR3 runs 13 residues. The CDR3 DNA reads TGTGCCAGCAGCTTTCAGGGATGGGATGGCTACACCTTC. It is translated as CASSFQGWDGYTF.

The rearrangement uses TRBV11-1 and TRBJ1-3; no firm D call. Looked up from germline, CDR1 is SGHAT and CDR2 is FQDESV (reference sequence). V was trimmed by 5 bases and J by 0 bases, leaving 17 bases between them. The CDR3 loop spans 17 amino acids. This chain's CDR3 is CASSPKVAPNSGNTIYF. The CDR3 nucleotides read TGTGCCAGCAGCCCCAAAGTAGCTCCAAACTCTGGAAACACCATATATTTT.